This T cell receptor beta chain originates from a study of CD8 T cells in ankylosing spondylitis. Study-wide points: Among TCR beta sequences, a motif of eight highly homologous variants appeared characteristic of ankylosing spondylitis blood. Disease-linked clones reportedly showed significant enrichment in matched ankylosing spondylitis synovial fluid.

To note about this clonotype: Its antigen is as yet unknown.

TCRdb fed the 5' RACE reads into MiXCR, producing one record per CDR3 protein. In the table there are fewer than 750,000 distinct CDR3 sequences, around a fifth of which are singletons. The germline gives CDR1 SEHNR, CDR2 FQNEAQ (reference sequence). With V trimmed by 5 bases and J by 1 base, 6 bases remained unmatched. CDR3 length: 15 residues. This receptor was taken from a male donor with ankylosing spondylitis. The genes are TRBV7-9 and TRBJ2-7; 9 bases are a match to TRBD1. Sequencing used blood, either unsorted or a sorted T cell fraction (not recorded which). The CDR3: CASSPGQGLSYEQYF. The CDR3 DNA is TGTGCCAGCAGCCCCGGACAGGGGCTTTCCTACGAGCAGTACTTC.